The following is a T cell receptor beta chain sequence with its context. What it recognizes is unknown. Arm-PCR of CDR3 regions with iRepertoire HTBI primers generated TCR beta libraries. Each CDR3 protein gets one entry after TCRdb re-called the multiplex PCR reads with MiXCR. The sample contains fewer than 550,000 distinct CDR3 sequences, about 16% of which appear only once. Time point indicated: newly diagnosed GD, antithyroid drugs for less than 3 months. From RNA extracted from PBMCs, the TCR library was made. J gave up 4 bases and V 3 bases, and 1 base lay outside the gene matches. Germline CDR1 reads SGHRS; CDR2 reads YFSETQ. The CDR3 covers 15 residues. This sample stems from a study of regulatory T cells in long-lasting Graves disease. Whole-study results and caveats: Persistent patients shared fewer than 3,500 public clonotypes among themselves. Newly diagnosed patients shared fewer, at more than 850.

A further study also used this sample, focusing on T cells in Graves' hyperthyroidism and ophthalmopathy. From that second work: Uncontrolled infection, other autoimmune disease, pregnancy and lactation each barred patients from inclusion.

J is TRBJ2-1 and V is TRBV5-1, with 13 bases lining up with TRBD2. The sample was peripheral blood mononuclear cells (PBMCs), taken at new diagnosis, from a patient treated with antithyroid drugs. This clonotype was sampled from a woman aged 35-65 years with Graves disease. CDR3 amino acids: CASSSTSGGYNEQFF. The DNA of the CDR3 is TGCGCCAGCAGCTCGACTAGCGGGGGGTACAATGAGCAGTTCTTC.